The rows below give T cell receptor beta chains drawn from one sample of a study of beta chain features in type 1 diabetes. The method was immunoSEQ multiplex PCR; TCRdb's version includes in-frame clones alone and lacks a portion of them. The table has 150,000 to 200,000 clones, approximately 7.8% seen once. The sample comprised central memory CD4+ T cells from blood. Receptor source: a woman between 40 and 55 years old with type 1 diabetes. Both conserved end residues are part of each CDR3. A D gene is named only where the DNA matches it firmly. Not every row has a clone size; where given, it reads once, few, many or a size class.

size: .
D: TRBD1
V: TRBV10-3
J: TRBJ1-1
DNA: TGTGCCATCAAAGAGACAGGGGACACTGAAGCTTTCTTT
CDR3: CAIKETGDTEAFF

size: few
D: TRBD1
V: TRBV7-8
J: TRBJ2-2
DNA: TGTGCCAGCTTCCCAGGACAGGGGACCGGGGAGCTGTTTTTT
CDR3: CASFPGQGTGELFF

size: .
D: .
V: TRBV23-1
J: TRBJ1-5
DNA: TGCGCCAGGGGGCAGATCAATCAGCCCCAGCATTTT
CDR3: CARGQINQPQHF

size: .
D: .
V: TRBV27
J: TRBJ1-1
DNA: TGTGCCAGCAGTTTATCGGTCTATGGGCGCACTGAAGCTTTCTTT
CDR3: CASSLSVYGRTEAFF

size: .
D: .
V: TRBV7-3
J: TRBJ2-2
DNA: TGTGCCAGCAGCTTAGGGCAGGCGGGAACCGGGGAGCTGTTTTTT
CDR3: CASSLGQAGTGELFF

size: few
D: TRBD1
V: TRBV28
J: TRBJ1-5
DNA: TGTGCCAGCAGCCCCGGGACAGGGAGCAATCAGCCCCAGCATTTT
CDR3: CASSPGTGSNQPQHF

size: .
D: .
V: TRBV11-2
J: TRBJ2-7
DNA: TGTGCCAGCCGCAGACAGGGAGGAATAACTAGCGGTCCCTTCTACGAGCAGTACTTC
CDR3: CASRRQGGITSGPFYEQYF

size: few
D: TRBD1
V: TRBV6-6
J: TRBJ1-1
DNA: TGTGCCAGCAGTTACTTGAGGGGGCAAGGTGAAGCTTTCTTT
CDR3: CASSYLRGQGEAFF

size: .
D: .
V: TRBV9
J: TRBJ1-5
DNA: TGTGCCAGCAGCGCGAACGTCTATGATCAGCCCCAGCATTTT
CDR3: CASSANVYDQPQHF

size: few
D: .
V: TRBV6-5
J: TRBJ2-2
DNA: TGTGCCAGCAGAATAGCCACCTACGGGGAGCTGTTTTTT
CDR3: CASRIATYGELFF

size: .
D: .
V: TRBV28
J: TRBJ1-5
DNA: TGTGCCAGCAGTTTGCTAGGGGGAAGCAATCAGCCCCAGCATTTT
CDR3: CASSLLGGSNQPQHF

size: .
D: TRBD2
V: TRBV15
J: TRBJ2-1
DNA: TGTGCCACCAGCAGAGATCGGGGACTAGGTCTCGACAATGAGCAGTTCTTC
CDR3: CATSRDRGLGLDNEQFF

size: .
D: .
V: TRBV5-1
J: TRBJ2-3
DNA: TGCGCCAGCAAAGAAGGGACACCCTCTACATATACGCAGTATTTT
CDR3: CASKEGTPSTYTQYF

size: .
D: TRBD1
V: TRBV4-3
J: TRBJ1-6
DNA: TGCGCCAGCAGCCAAGGGGACAGACTCTCACCCCTCCACTTT
CDR3: CASSQGDRLSPLHF

size: few
D: .
V: TRBV29-1
J: TRBJ2-7
DNA: TGCAGCGTTGAAGATCACTACGAGCAGTACTTC
CDR3: CSVEDHYEQYF

size: .
D: .
V: TRBV19
J: TRBJ1-3
DNA: TGTGCCAGTAGTGCTACCGCGAGCTCTGGAAACACCATATATTTT
CDR3: CASSATASSGNTIYF

size: few
D: .
V: TRBV7-9
J: TRBJ2-2
DNA: TGTGCCAGCAGTCCCCCTAGAGGGGGGGCCACCGGGGAGCTGTTTTTT
CDR3: CASSPPRGGATGELFF

size: .
D: .
V: TRBV6-1
J: TRBJ1-3
DNA: TGTGCCAGCAGTGCCGACAGCCGCTCTGGAAACACCATATATTTT
CDR3: CASSADSRSGNTIYF

size: many
D: TRBD1
V: TRBV28
J: TRBJ1-2
DNA: TGTGCCAGCAGTTGGGGAGACAGGGCTAACACCTTC
CDR3: CASSWGDRANTF

size: .
D: .
V: TRBV4-3
J: TRBJ2-3
DNA: TGCGCCAGCAGCCAATCGGCGGCGGGCACAGATACGCAGTATTTT
CDR3: CASSQSAAGTDTQYF

size: .
D: TRBD1
V: TRBV29-1
J: TRBJ2-1
DNA: TGCAGCGTTGGGTTCGGGACAGGGTCCTACAATGAGCAGTTCTTC
CDR3: CSVGFGTGSYNEQFF

size: few
D: .
V: TRBV30
J: TRBJ1-3
DNA: TGTGCCTGGCGCTACGCGGGCCTGATTGGAAACACCATATATTTT
CDR3: CAWRYAGLIGNTIYF

size: .
D: .
V: TRBV23-1
J: TRBJ1-4
DNA: TGCGCCAGCAGCCAAGAATCAGGGGCGGGTGAAAAACTGTTTTTT
CDR3: CASSQESGAGEKLFF

size: .
D: TRBD2
V: TRBV4-3
J: TRBJ2-5
DNA: TGCGCCAGCAGCCAGCGGGTAGCGGGAGGACAATCACAAGAGACCCAGTACTTC
CDR3: CASSQRVAGGQSQETQYF

size: few
D: .
V: TRBV10-3
J: TRBJ2-7
DNA: TGTGCCATCAGTGAGGTCAACAGGGAAGACTACGAGCAGTACTTC
CDR3: CAISEVNREDYEQYF

size: few
D: .
V: TRBV19
J: TRBJ1-5
DNA: TGTGCCAGTAGTACCTTGGTCGGTCAGCCCCAGCATTTT
CDR3: CASSTLVGQPQHF

size: few
D: .
V: TRBV7-2
J: TRBJ2-5
DNA: TGTGCCAGCAGCTTGGTAGGGGGCCAAGAGACCCAGTACTTC
CDR3: CASSLVGGQETQYF

size: .
D: TRBD1
V: TRBV7-9
J: TRBJ1-4
DNA: TGTGCCAGCAGCCCCGCCGGGACAGAGTGGTTCTCAACTAATGAAAAACTGTTTTTT
CDR3: CASSPAGTEWFSTNEKLFF

size: few
D: TRBD2
V: TRBV9
J: TRBJ2-2
DNA: TGTGCCAGCAGCGTAAGGAATGTAGCGGGAGCCGGGGAGCTGTTTTTT
CDR3: CASSVRNVAGAGELFF

size: few
D: TRBD1
V: TRBV4-3
J: TRBJ2-4
DNA: TGCGCCAGCAGCCAAGCCACAGGGGGAAACATTCAGTACTTC
CDR3: CASSQATGGNIQYF

size: .
D: .
V: TRBV5-4
J: TRBJ1-2
DNA: TGTGCCAGCAGCCCTACTGCGGCGGGTAACTATGGCTACACCTTC
CDR3: CASSPTAAGNYGYTF

size: few
D: .
V: TRBV12-5
J: TRBJ2-3
DNA: TGTGCTAGTGGGGGGACTACAGATACGCAGTATTTT
CDR3: CASGGTTDTQYF

size: .
D: .
V: TRBV5-4
J: TRBJ1-1
DNA: TGTGCCAGCAGCTCCCACGGGACATTAAACACTGAAGCTTTCTTT
CDR3: CASSSHGTLNTEAFF

size: few
D: .
V: TRBV10-3
J: TRBJ1-1
DNA: TGTGCCATCACCCGGAGCGTTGAGAACACTGAAGCTTTCTTT
CDR3: CAITRSVENTEAFF

size: .
D: .
V: TRBV7-2
J: TRBJ1-1
DNA: TGTGCCAGCAGCTTAGATGTCCTCAGCAGGTTAAACACTGAAGCTTTCTTT
CDR3: CASSLDVLSRLNTEAFF

size: few
D: .
V: TRBV20-1
J: TRBJ1-2
DNA: TGCAGTGCCGACAGTCACTATGGCTACACCTTC
CDR3: CSADSHYGYTF

size: .
D: .
V: TRBV7-2
J: TRBJ1-6
DNA: TGTGCCAGCAGCTCCCAGGGAAATTCACCCCTCCACTTT
CDR3: CASSSQGNSPLHF

size: many
D: TRBD1
V: TRBV6-6
J: TRBJ1-5
DNA: TGTGCCAGCAGGCCGGGACAGGGTCAGCCCCAGCATTTT
CDR3: CASRPGQGQPQHF

size: few
D: TRBD1
V: TRBV4-2
J: TRBJ2-5
DNA: TGTGCCAGCAGCCAAGAGGACAGGGACGGGGAGACCCAGTACTTC
CDR3: CASSQEDRDGETQYF

size: few
D: .
V: TRBV7-2
J: TRBJ2-5
DNA: TGTGCCAGCAGCCAAAGACAGGTCGGAGAGACCCAGTACTTC
CDR3: CASSQRQVGETQYF

size: few
D: TRBD1
V: TRBV6-6
J: TRBJ2-7
DNA: TGTGCCAGCAGTTCCGGACAGGGGGCCCTCTACGAGCAGTACTTC
CDR3: CASSSGQGALYEQYF

size: few
D: TRBD1
V: TRBV6-5
J: TRBJ1-1
DNA: TGTGCCAGCAGTCGGACAGGGGGGAAAGCTGAAGCTTTCTTT
CDR3: CASSRTGGKAEAFF

size: few
D: TRBD2
V: TRBV29-1
J: TRBJ2-1
DNA: TGCAGCGCCGGACTAGCGGGGATCAATGAGCAGTTCTTC
CDR3: CSAGLAGINEQFF